This T cell receptor beta chain was sequenced during a study of T cell responses to AZD1222 COVID-19 vaccine. General study results and limits: Clonal diversity was possibly underestimated, and the donors were mostly white British, with more females.

Regarding this clone: Its antigen is still unknown.

The trim removed 3 bases at V and 9 bases at J, leaving 2 bases unmatched. This CDR3 has 12 amino acids. Germline lookup yields CDR1 KGHDR and CDR2 SFDVKD. Here immunoSEQ multiplex PCR was the method, and the copy in TCRdb shows in-frame clones only, minus some. The sample has more than 120,000 clones, roughly 87% seen once. The chain carries TRBV24-1 and TRBJ1-2; 8 bases are a match to TRBD1. The specimen was peripheral blood, collected 28 days after the second dose of the MenACWY control vaccine. This clonotype originated in an adult who received the MenACWY meningococcal vaccine as a control. The CDR3 bases are TGTGCCACCAGTGATCGGGACAGGAGCTACACCTTC. Translating gives CATSDRDRSYTF.